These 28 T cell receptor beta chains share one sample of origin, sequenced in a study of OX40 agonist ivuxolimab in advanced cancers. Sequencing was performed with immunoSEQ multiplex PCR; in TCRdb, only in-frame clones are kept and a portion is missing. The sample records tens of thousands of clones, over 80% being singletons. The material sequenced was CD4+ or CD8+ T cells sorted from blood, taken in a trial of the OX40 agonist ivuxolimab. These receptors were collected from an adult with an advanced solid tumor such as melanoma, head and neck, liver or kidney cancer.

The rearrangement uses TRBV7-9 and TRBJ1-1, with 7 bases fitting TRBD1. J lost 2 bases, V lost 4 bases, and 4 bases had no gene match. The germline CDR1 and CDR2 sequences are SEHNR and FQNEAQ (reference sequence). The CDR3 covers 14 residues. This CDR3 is CASSSQGGNTEAFF. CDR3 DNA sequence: TGTGCCAGCAGCTCTCAGGGGGGAAACACTGAAGCTTTCTTT.

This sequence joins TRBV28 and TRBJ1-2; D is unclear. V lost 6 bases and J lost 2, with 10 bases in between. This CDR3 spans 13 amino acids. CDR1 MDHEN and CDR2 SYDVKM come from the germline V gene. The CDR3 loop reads CASSTTGNYGYTF. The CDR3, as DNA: TGTGCCAGCAGCACGACCGGGAACTATGGCTACACCTTC.

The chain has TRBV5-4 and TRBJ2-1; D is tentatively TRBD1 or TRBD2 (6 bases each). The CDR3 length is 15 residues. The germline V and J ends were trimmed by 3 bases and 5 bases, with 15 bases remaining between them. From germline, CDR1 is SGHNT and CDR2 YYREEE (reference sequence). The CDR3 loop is CASSSAGGLNNEQFF. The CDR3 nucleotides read TGTGCCAGCAGCTCCGCCGGGGGCCTCAACAATGAGCAGTTCTTC.

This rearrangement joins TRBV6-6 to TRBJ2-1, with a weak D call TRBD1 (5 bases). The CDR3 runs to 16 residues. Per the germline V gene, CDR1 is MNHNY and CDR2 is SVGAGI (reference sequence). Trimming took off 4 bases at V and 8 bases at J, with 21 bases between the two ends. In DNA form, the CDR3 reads TGTGCCAGCAGTTCAGGGCAAGTAGCTCCCCTAGATGAGCAGTTCTTC. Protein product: CASSSGQVAPLDEQFF.

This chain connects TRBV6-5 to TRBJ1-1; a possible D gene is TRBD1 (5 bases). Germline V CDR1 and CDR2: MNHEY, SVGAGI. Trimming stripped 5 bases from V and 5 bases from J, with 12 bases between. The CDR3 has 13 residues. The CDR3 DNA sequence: TGTGCCAGCAGTGGGACGGGGGGGACTGAAGCTTTCTTT. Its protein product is CASSGTGGTEAFF.

The CDR3 DNA sequence: TGTGCCAGCAGTCGCCGGTTTGAGAACACTGAAGCTTTCTTT. This sequence encodes CASSRRFENTEAFF. The chain recombines TRBV5-5 with TRBJ1-1; D unclear. The germline gives CDR1 SGHKS, CDR2 YYEKEE (reference sequence). This CDR3 comprises 14 residues. Trimming stripped 5 bases from V and 1 base from J, with 12 bases between.

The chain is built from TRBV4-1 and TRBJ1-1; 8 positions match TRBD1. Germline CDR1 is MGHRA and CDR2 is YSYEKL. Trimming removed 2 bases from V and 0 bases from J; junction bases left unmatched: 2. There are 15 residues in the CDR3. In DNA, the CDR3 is TGCGCCAGCAGCCAACGGACAGGGTTGAACACTGAAGCTTTCTTT. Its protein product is CASSQRTGLNTEAFF.

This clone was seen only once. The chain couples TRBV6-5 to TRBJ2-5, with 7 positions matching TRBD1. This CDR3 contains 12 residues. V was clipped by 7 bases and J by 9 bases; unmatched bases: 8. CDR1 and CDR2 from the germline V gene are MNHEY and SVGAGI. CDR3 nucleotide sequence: TGTGCCAGCAAATTGACAGGGAGCCCCCAGTACTTC. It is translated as CASKLTGSPQYF.

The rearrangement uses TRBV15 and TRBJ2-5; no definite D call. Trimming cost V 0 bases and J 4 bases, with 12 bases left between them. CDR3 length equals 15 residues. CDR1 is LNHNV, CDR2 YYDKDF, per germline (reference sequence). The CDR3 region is CATSRDGDSSETQYF. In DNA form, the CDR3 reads TGTGCCACCAGCAGAGATGGTGATAGTTCAGAGACCCAGTACTTC.

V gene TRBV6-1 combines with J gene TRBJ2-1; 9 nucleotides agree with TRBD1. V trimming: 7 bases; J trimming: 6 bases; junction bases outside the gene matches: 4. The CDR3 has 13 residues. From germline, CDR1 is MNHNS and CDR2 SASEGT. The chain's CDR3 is CASTLDRGNEQFF. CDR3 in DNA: TGTGCCAGCACCTTGGACAGGGGCAATGAGCAGTTCTTC.

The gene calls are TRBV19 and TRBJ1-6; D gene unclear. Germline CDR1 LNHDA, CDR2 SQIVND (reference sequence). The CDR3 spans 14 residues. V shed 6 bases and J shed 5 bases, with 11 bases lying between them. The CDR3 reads CASRIEHNNSPLHF. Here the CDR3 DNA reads TGTGCCAGTAGGATCGAACATAATAATTCACCCCTCCACTTT.

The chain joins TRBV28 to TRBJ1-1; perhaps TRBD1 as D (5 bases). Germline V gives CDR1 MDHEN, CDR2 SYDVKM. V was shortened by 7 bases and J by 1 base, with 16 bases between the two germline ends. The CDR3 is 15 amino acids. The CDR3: CASTTGGRGNTEAFF. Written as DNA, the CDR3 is TGTGCCAGCACCACGGGGGGTAGGGGGAACACTGAAGCTTTCTTT.

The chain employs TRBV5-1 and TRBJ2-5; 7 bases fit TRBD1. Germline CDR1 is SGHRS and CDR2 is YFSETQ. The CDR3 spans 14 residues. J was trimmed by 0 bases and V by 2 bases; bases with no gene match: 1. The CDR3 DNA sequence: TGCGCCAGCAGCTTCCAGGGGGACCAAGAGACCCAGTACTTC. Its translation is CASSFQGDQETQYF.

The CDR3 coding sequence is TGTGCCAGCAGTAAACTCCACGATAACTATGGCTACACCTTC. Its translation is CASSKLHDNYGYTF. The chain combines TRBV6-6 with TRBJ1-2, with D unclear. Trimming pared 5 bases from V and 1 base from J, leaving 11 bases between. Germline CDR1 reads MNHNY; CDR2 reads SVGAGI (reference sequence). This CDR3 is built from 14 residues.

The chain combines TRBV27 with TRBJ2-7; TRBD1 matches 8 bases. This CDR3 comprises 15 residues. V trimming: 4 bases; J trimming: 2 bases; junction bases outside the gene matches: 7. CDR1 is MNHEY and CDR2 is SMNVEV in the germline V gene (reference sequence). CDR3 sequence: CASSSLDRVPYEQYF. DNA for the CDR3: TGTGCCAGCAGTTCCTTGGACAGGGTGCCCTACGAGCAGTACTTC.

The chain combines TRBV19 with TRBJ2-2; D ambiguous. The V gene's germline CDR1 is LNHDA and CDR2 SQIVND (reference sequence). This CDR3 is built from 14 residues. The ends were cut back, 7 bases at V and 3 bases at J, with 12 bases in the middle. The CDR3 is CASNPRTDTGELFF. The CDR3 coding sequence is TGTGCCAGTAATCCCCGGACGGACACCGGGGAGCTGTTTTTT.

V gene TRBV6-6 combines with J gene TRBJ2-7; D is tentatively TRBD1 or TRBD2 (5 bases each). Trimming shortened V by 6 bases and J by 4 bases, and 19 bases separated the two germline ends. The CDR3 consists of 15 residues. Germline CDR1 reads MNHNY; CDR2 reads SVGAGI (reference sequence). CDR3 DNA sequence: TGTGCCAGCAGCCCCTCTGGGACCGCCGGGTACGAGCAGTACTTC. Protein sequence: CASSPSGTAGYEQYF.

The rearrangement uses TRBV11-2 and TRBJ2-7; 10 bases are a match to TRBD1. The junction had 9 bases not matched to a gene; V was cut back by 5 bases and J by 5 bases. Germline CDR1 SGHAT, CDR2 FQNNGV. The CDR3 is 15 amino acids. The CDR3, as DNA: TGTGCCAGCAGCCAACCGGGACAGGGGAAAAACGAGCAGTACGTC. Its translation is CASSQPGQGKNEQYV.

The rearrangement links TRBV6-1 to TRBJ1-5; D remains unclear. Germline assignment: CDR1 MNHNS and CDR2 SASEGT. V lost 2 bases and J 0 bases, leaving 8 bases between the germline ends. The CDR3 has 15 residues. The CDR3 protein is CASSENTVSNQPQHF. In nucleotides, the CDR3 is TGTGCCAGCAGTGAAAACACAGTTAGCAATCAGCCCCAGCATTTT.

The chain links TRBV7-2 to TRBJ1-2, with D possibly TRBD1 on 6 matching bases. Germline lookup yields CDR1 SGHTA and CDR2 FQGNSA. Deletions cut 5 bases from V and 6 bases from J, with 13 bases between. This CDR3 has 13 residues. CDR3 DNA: TGTGCCAGCAGCCTTGGGGGGGGCGATGGCTACACCTTC. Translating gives CASSLGGGDGYTF.

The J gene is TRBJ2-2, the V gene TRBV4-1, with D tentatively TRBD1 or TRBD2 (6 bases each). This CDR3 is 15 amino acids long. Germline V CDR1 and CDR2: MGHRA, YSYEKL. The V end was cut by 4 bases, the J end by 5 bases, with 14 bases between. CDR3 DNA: TGCGCCAGCAGCCGGGGGGCTTCGAGGACCGGGGAGCTGTTTTTT. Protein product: CASSRGASRTGELFF.

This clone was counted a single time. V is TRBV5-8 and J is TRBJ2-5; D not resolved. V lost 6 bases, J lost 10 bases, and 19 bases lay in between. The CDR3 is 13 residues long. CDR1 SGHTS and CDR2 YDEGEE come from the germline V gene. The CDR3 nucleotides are TGTGCCAGCACCTTCCTATCGAGCCTCCGCCAGTACTTC. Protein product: CASTFLSSLRQYF.

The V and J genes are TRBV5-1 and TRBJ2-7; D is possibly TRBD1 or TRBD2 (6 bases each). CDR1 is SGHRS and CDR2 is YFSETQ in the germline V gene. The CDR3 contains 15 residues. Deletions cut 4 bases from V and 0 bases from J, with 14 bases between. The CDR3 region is CASSQGGTLSYEQYF. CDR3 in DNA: TGCGCCAGCAGCCAAGGGGGGACCCTCTCCTACGAGCAGTACTTC. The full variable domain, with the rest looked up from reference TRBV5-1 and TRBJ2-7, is KAGVTQTPRYLIKTRGQQVTLSCSPISGHRSVSWYQQTPGQGLQFLFEYFSETQRNKGNFPGRFSGRQFSNSRSEMNVSTLELGDSALYLCASSQGGTLSYEQYFGPGTRLTVT.

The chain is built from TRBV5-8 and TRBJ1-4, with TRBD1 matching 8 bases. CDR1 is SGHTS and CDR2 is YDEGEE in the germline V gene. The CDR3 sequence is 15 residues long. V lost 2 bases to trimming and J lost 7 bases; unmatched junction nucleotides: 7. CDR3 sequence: CASSLPTGAGEKLFF. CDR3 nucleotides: TGTGCCAGCAGCTTACCGACAGGGGCCGGTGAAAAACTGTTTTTT. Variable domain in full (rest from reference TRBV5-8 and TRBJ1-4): EAGVTQSPTHLIKTRGQQATLRCSPISGHTSVYWYQQALGLGLQFLLWYDEGEERNRGNFPPRFSGRQFPNYSSELNVNALELEDSALYLCASSLPTGAGEKLFFGSGTQLSVL.

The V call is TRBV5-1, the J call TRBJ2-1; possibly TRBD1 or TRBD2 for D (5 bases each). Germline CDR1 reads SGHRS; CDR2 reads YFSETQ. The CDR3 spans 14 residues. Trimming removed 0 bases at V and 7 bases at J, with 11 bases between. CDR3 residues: CASSLVRGENEQFF. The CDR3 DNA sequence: TGCGCCAGCAGCTTGGTTCGAGGGGAAAATGAGCAGTTCTTC.

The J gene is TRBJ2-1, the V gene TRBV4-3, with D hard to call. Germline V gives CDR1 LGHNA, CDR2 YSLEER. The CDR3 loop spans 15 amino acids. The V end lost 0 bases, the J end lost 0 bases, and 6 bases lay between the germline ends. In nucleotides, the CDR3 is TGCGCCAGCAGCCAAGATCGTAGCTCCTACAATGAGCAGTTCTTC. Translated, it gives CASSQDRSSYNEQFF.

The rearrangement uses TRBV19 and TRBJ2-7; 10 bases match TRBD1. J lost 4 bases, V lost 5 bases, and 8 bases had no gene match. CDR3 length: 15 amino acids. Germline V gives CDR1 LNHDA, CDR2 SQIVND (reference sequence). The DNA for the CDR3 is TGTGCCAGTAGTCCATGGACAGGGGGGACTTACGAGCAGTACTTC. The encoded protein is CASSPWTGGTYEQYF. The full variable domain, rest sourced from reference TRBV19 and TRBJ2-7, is DGGITQSPKYLFRKEGQNVTLSCEQNLNHDAMYWYRQDPGQGLRLIYYSQIVNDFQKGDIAEGYSVSREKKESFPLTVTSAQKNPTAFYLCASSPWTGGTYEQYFGPGTRLTVT.

For the CDR3, the DNA is TGTGCCAGCAGCAGGGAGGGGACGATGGAGACCCAGTACTTC. It yields the protein CASSREGTMETQYF. The chain links TRBV5-4 to TRBJ2-5; 7 bases line up with TRBD2. CDR3 size: 14 residues. Germline V gives CDR1 SGHNT, CDR2 YYREEE (reference sequence). The J segment lost 5 bases and the V segment lost 4 bases, leaving 8 bases of the junction unmatched.